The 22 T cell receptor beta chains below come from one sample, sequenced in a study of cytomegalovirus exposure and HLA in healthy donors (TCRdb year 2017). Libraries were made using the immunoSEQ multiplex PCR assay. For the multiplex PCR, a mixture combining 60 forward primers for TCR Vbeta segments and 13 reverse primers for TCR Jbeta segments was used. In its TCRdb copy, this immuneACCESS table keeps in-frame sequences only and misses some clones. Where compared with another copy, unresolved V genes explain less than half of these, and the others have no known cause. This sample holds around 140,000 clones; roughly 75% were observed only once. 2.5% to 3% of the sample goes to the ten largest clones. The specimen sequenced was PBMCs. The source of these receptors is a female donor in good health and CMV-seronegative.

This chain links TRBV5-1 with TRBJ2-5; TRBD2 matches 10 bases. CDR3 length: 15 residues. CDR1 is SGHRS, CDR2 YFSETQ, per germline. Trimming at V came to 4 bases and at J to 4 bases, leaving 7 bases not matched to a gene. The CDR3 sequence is CASSRAGGPIETQYF. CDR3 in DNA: TGCGCCAGCAGCAGAGCGGGAGGGCCTATAGAGACCCAGTACTTC.

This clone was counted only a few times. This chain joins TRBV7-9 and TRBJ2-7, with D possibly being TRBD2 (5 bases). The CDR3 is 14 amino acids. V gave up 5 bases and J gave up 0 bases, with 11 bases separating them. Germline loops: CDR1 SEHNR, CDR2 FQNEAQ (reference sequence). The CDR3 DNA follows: TGTGCCAGCAGCATGCCGGGGTACTCCTACGAGCAGTACTTC. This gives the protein CASSMPGYSYEQYF.

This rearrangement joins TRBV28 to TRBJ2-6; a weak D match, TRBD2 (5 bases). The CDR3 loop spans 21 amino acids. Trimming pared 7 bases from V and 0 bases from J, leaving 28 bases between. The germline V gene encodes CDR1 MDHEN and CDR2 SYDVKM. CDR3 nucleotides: TGTGCCAGCAATCGAATGGGAGTGTGGTCTAGTTCAGTCTCTGGGGCCAACGTCCTGACTTTC. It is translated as CASNRMGVWSSSVSGANVLTF.

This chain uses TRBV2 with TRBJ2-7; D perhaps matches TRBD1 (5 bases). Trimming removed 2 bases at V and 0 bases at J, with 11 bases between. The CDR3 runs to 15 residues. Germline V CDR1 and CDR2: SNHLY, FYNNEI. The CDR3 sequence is CASSEPGFSSYEQYF. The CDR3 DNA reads TGTGCCAGCAGTGAACCAGGGTTCAGCTCCTACGAGCAGTACTTC. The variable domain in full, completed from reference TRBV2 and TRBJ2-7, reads EPEVTQTPSHQVTQMGQEVILRCVPISNHLYFYWYRQILGQKVEFLVSFYNNEISEKSEIFDDQFSVERPDGSNFTLKIRSTKLEDSAMYFCASSEPGFSSYEQYFGPGTRLTVT.

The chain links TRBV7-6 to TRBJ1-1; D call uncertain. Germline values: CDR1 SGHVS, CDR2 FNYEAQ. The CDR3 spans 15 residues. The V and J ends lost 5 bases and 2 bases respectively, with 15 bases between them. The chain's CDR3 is CASSPGRGYNTEAFF. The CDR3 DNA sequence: TGTGCCAGCAGCCCAGGACGGGGATATAACACTGAAGCTTTCTTT. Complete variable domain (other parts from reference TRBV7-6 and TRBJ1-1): GAGVSQSPRYKVTKRGQDVALRCDPISGHVSLYWYRQALGQGPEFLTYFNYEAQQDKSGLPNDRFSAERPEGSISTLTIQRTEQRDSAMYRCASSPGRGYNTEAFFGQGTRLTVV.

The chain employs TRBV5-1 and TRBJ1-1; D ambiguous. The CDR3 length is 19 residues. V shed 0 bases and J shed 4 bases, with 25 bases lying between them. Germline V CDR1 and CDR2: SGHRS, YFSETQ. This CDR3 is CASSLGSGSSMLLGTEAFF. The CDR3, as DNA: TGCGCCAGCAGCTTGGGTTCGGGGTCCTCTATGTTATTGGGCACTGAAGCTTTCTTT.

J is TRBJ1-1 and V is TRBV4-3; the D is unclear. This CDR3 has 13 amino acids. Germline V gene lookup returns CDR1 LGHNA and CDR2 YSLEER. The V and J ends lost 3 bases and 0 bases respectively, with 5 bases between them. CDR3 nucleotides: TGCGCCAGCAGCCACGTCCTGAACACTGAAGCTTTCTTT. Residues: CASSHVLNTEAFF.

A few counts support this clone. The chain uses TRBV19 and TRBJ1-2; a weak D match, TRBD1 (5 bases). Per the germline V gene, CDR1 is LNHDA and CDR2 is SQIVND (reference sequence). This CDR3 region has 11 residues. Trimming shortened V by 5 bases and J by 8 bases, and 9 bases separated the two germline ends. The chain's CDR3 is CASSLAGGYTF. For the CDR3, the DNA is TGTGCCAGTAGTTTGGCAGGGGGCTACACCTTC.

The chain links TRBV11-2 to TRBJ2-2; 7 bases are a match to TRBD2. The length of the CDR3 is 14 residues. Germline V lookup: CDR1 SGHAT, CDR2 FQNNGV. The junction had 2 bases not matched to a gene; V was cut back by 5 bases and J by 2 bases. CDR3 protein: CASSPGGNTGELFF. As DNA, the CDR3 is TGTGCCAGCAGCCCGGGGGGTAACACCGGGGAGCTGTTTTTT.

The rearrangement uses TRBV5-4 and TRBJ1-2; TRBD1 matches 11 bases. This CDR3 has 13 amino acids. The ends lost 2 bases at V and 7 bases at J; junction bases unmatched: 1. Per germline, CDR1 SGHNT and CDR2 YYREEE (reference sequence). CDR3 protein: CASSLGQGAGYTF. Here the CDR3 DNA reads TGTGCCAGCAGCTTAGGACAGGGGGCTGGCTACACCTTC. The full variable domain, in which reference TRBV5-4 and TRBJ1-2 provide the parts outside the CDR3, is ETGVTQSPTHLIKTRGQQVTLRCSSQSGHNTVSWYQQALGQGPQFIFQYYREEENGRGNFPPRFSGLQFPNYSSELNVNALELDDSALYLCASSLGQGAGYTFGSGTRLTVV.

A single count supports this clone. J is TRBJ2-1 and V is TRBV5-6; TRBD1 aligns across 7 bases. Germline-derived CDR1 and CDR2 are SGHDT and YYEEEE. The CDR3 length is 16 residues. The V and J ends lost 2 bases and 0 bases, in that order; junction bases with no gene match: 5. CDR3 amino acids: CASSFYRGDSYNEQFF. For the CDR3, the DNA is TGTGCCAGCAGCTTTTACAGGGGCGACTCCTACAATGAGCAGTTCTTC.

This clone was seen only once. This chain's CDR3 is CASSRDRGSEQFF. CDR3 coding DNA: TGTGCCAGCAGCCGGGACAGGGGCAGTGAGCAGTTCTTC. The genes are TRBV5-4 and TRBJ2-1, with 10 positions matching TRBD1. The CDR3 runs to 13 residues. The junction had 4 bases not matched to a gene; V was cut back by 4 bases and J by 9 bases. Germline CDR1 SGHNT, CDR2 YYREEE (reference sequence). Variable domain in full (rest from reference TRBV5-4 and TRBJ2-1): ETGVTQSPTHLIKTRGQQVTLRCSSQSGHNTVSWYQQALGQGPQFIFQYYREEENGRGNFPPRFSGLQFPNYSSELNVNALELDDSALYLCASSRDRGSEQFFGPGTRLTVL.

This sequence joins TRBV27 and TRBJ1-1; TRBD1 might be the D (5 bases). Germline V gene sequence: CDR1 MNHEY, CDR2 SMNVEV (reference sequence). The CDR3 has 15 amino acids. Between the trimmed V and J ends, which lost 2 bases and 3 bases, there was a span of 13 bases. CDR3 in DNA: TGTGCCAGCAGTTTAGGGGGACTGGTGCACACTGAAGCTTTCTTT. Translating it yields CASSLGGLVHTEAFF.

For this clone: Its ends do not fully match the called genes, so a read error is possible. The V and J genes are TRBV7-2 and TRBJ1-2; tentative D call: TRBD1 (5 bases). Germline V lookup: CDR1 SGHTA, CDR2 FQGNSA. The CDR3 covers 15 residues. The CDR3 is CASSLAVTRDYGYPF. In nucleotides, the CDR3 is TGTGCCAGCAGCTTAGCTGTAACCCGGGACTATGGCTACCCCTTC.

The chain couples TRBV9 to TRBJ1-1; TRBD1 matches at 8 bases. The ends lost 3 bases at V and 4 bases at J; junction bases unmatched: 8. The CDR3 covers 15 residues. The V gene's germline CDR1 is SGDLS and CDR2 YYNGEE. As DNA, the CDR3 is TGTGCCAGCAGCGAGAGAGCAGGGGGCATCACTGAAGCTTTCTTT. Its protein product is CASSERAGGITEAFF.

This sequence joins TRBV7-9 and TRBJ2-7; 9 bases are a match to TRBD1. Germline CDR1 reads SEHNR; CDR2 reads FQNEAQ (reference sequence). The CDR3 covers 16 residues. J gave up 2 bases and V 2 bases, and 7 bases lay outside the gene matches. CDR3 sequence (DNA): TGTGCCAGCAGCTTATTCCAGGGACAGGGTACCTACGAGCAGTACTTC. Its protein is CASSLFQGQGTYEQYF.

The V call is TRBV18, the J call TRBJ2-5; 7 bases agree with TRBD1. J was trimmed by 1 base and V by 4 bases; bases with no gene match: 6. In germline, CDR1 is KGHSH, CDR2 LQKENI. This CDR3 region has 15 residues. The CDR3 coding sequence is TGTGCCAGCTCACTGATGGGACAGCCCCAAGAGACCCAGTACTTC. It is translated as CASSLMGQPQETQYF.

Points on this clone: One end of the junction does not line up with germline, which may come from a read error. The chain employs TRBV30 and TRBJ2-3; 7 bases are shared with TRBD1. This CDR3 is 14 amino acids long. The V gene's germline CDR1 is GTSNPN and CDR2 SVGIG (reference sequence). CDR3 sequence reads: CAWSLGQREPPSSF. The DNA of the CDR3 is TGTGCCTGGAGCCTGGGACAGCGAGAGCCACCCTCGTCTTTT. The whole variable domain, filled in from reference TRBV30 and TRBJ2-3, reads SQTIHQWPATLVQPVGSPLSLECTVEGTSNPNLYWYRQAAGRGLQLLFYSVGIGQISSEVPQNLSASRPQDRQFILSSKKLLLSDSGFYLCAWSLGQREPPSSFGPGTRLTVL.

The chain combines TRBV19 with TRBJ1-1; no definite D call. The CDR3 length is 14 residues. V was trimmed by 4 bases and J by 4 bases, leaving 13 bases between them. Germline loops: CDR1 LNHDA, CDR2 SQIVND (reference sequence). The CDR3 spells CASSTLNTFTEAFF. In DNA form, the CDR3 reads TGTGCCAGTAGTACCCTCAACACGTTCACTGAAGCTTTCTTT.

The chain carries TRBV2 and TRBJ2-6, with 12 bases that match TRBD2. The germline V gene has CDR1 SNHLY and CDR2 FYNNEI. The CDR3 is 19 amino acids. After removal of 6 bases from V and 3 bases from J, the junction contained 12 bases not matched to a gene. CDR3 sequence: CASRPSRLAGAGGANVLTF. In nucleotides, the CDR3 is TGTGCCAGCAGACCCAGTCGACTAGCGGGGGCAGGTGGGGCCAACGTCCTGACTTTC.

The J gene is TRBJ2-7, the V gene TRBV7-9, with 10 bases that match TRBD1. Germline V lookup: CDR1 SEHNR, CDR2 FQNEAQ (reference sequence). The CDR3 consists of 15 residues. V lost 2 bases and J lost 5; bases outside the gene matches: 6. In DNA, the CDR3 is TGTGCCAGCAGCTTAATGGGACAGGGGAGTGACGAGCAGTACTTC. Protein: CASSLMGQGSDEQYF.

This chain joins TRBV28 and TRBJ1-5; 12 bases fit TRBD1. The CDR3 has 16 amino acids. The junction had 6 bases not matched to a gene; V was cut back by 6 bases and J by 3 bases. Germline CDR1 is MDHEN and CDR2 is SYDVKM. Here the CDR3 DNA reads TGTGCCAGCAGCCCCGGGACAGGGGGCCTCAATCAGCCCCAGCATTTT. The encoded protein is CASSPGTGGLNQPQHF. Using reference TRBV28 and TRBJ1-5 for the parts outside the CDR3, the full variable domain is DVKVTQSSRYLVKRTGEKVFLECVQDMDHENMFWYRQDPGLGLRLIYFSYDVKMKEKGDIPEGYSVSREKKERFSLILESASTNQTSMYLCASSPGTGGLNQPQHFGDGTRLSIL.